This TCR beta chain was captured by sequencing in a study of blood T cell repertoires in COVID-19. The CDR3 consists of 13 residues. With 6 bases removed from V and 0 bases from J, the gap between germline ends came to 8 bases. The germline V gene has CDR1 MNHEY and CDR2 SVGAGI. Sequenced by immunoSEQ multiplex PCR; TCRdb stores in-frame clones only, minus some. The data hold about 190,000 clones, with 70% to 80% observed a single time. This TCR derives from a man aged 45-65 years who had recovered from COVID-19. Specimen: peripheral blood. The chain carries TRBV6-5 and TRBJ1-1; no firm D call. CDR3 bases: TGTGCCAGCAGAGAGTTCATGAACACTGAAGCTTTCTTT. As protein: CASREFMNTEAFF.